A single sample gave rise to the 14 T cell receptor beta chains below, sequenced in a study of blood T cell repertoires in COVID-19. The method was immunoSEQ multiplex PCR; TCRdb's version includes in-frame clones alone and lacks a portion of them. Of about 290,000 clones in the sample, around 90% were seen once. Sequencing used PBMCs or T cells enriched from blood (not recorded which). The receptors come from a woman aged 40-49 years who had recovered from COVID-19.

Notes on this clone: This sample also contains other DNA sequences that code for the same CDR3. The chain joins TRBV18 to TRBJ1-2, with 7 bases matching TRBD1. From germline, CDR1 is KGHSH and CDR2 LQKENI. This CDR3 region has 13 residues. The J segment lost 4 bases and the V segment lost 2 bases, leaving 1 base of the junction unmatched. As DNA, the CDR3 is TGTGCCAGCTCACCAGACAGGGTCTATGGCTACACCTTC. It codes for CASSPDRVYGYTF.

The CDR3 region is CASTPGLAGGSSYNEQFF. The CDR3 nucleotides are TGTGCCAGTACCCCGGGACTAGCGGGGGGTAGCTCCTACAATGAGCAGTTCTTC. The rearrangement uses TRBV19 and TRBJ2-1; 15 positions match TRBD2. Germline loops: CDR1 LNHDA, CDR2 SQIVND (reference sequence). CDR3 length equals 18 residues. V was pared by 7 bases and J by 0 bases, with 7 bases of the junction left unmatched.

In its sample, this clone was seen a few times. J is TRBJ1-1 and V is TRBV29-1, with 7 bases fitting TRBD1. Germline CDR1 and CDR2: SQVTM and ANQGSEA. V shed 7 bases and J 1 base; nucleotides not matched to a gene: 6. CDR3 length equals 13 residues. The DNA for the CDR3 is TGCAGCGGATACAGGGGCTCGAACACTGAAGCTTTCTTT. The encoded protein is CSGYRGSNTEAFF.

V and J are TRBV15 and TRBJ1-3; the match to TRBD1 covers 8 bases. Germline trimming cut 5 bases from V and 0 bases from J; bases unmatched to any gene: 6. Germline lookup yields CDR1 LNHNV and CDR2 YYDKDF (reference sequence). The CDR3 has 16 residues. The CDR3 nucleotides read TGTGCCACCAGCCCACAGGGGGTCCCCTCTGGAAACACCATATATTTT. Translated, it gives CATSPQGVPSGNTIYF.

The V gene is TRBV18, the J gene TRBJ1-4; TRBD1 agrees at 7 bases. Germline-derived CDR1 and CDR2 are KGHSH and LQKENI. The CDR3 is 15 residues long. Losses at the gene ends were 3 bases for V and 8 bases for J; bases not matched to a gene: 9. The CDR3 is CASSPHDRAGEKLFF. The CDR3 region has the DNA TGTGCCAGCTCACCCCACGACAGGGCAGGAGAAAAACTGTTTTTT. The full variable domain, in which reference TRBV18 and TRBJ1-4 provide the parts outside the CDR3, is NAGVMQNPRHLVRRRGQEARLRCSPMKGHSHVYWYRQLPEEGLKFMVYLQKENIIDESGMPKERFSAEFPKEGPSILRIQQVVRGDSAAYFCASSPHDRAGEKLFFGSGTQLSVL.

The chain links TRBV11-3 to TRBJ2-3, with D unresolved. The CDR3 has 13 amino acids. Trimming stripped 0 bases from V and 9 bases from J, with 10 bases between. Germline CDR1 and CDR2: SGHNT and YENEEA. The CDR3 nucleotides are TGTGCCAGCAGCTTAGAAGAGGTAGGAACGCAGTATTTT. Protein product: CASSLEEVGTQYF. Combining the CDR3 with reference TRBV11-3 and TRBJ2-3 gives the whole variable domain EAGVVQSPRYKIIEKKQPVAFWCNPISGHNTLYWYLQNLGQGPELLIRYENEEAVDDSQLPKDRFSAERLKGVDSTLKIQPAELGDSAVYLCASSLEEVGTQYFGPGTRLTVL.

This chain connects TRBV5-4 to TRBJ1-3; D might be TRBD1 (5 bases). Germline CDR1 and CDR2: SGHNT and YYREEE (reference sequence). The CDR3 loop spans 15 amino acids. Trimming took 4 bases from V and 0 from J, leaving 11 bases between them. The CDR3 sequence: CASSPDSYSGNTIYF. The DNA of the CDR3 is TGTGCCAGCAGCCCTGACAGTTACTCTGGAAACACCATATATTTT.

The chain couples TRBV2 to TRBJ2-1; 9 bases map to TRBD1. The V and J ends lost 7 bases and 5 bases, in that order; junction bases with no gene match: 9. This CDR3 region has 15 residues. The germline V gene encodes CDR1 SNHLY and CDR2 FYNNEI. CDR3 in DNA: TGTGCCAGCACCACTGACAGGGGGTGGGACAATGAGCAGTTCTTC. It is translated as CASTTDRGWDNEQFF.

V gene TRBV5-1 combines with J gene TRBJ1-1, with D tentatively TRBD1 (5 bases). CDR1 and CDR2 from the germline V gene are SGHRS and YFSETQ. Between the trimmed V and J ends, which lost 2 bases and 11 bases, there was a span of 25 bases. This CDR3 contains 16 residues. The CDR3 reads CASSLIVSGARELAFF. As DNA, the CDR3 is TGCGCCAGCAGCTTAATCGTAAGTGGGGCCCGGGAGTTGGCTTTCTTT.

This rearrangement joins TRBV11-1 to TRBJ1-1; TRBD1 matches at 8 bases. CDR3 size: 16 residues. Germline trimming cut 5 bases from V and 0 bases from J; bases unmatched to any gene: 8. The germline V gene has CDR1 SGHAT and CDR2 FQDESV (reference sequence). The CDR3 DNA reads TGTGCCAGCAGCCGTCCCGGGACAGGTTTGAACACTGAAGCTTTCTTT. This sequence encodes CASSRPGTGLNTEAFF.

The CDR3 DNA reads TGTGCCAGTAGTTCCCACTCAGGGGGCGCTTACAATGAGCAGTTCTTC. Amino acids: CASSSHSGGAYNEQFF. V gene TRBV19 combines with J gene TRBJ2-1; 8 nucleotides match TRBD1. The CDR3 has 16 amino acids. Germline V gene sequence: CDR1 LNHDA, CDR2 SQIVND (reference sequence). V was clipped by 5 bases and J by 4 bases; unmatched bases: 10.

The chain links TRBV2 to TRBJ1-5; 7 bases map to TRBD1. CDR3 length equals 15 residues. J was trimmed by 4 bases and V by 4 bases; bases with no gene match: 7. Germline CDR1 reads SNHLY; CDR2 reads FYNNEI. The CDR3 DNA follows: TGTGCCAGCAGTGGGGGAGCGACAGGGAATCAGCCCCAGCATTTT. Translation gives CASSGGATGNQPQHF.

This clone was recorded only once. The rearrangement uses TRBV27 and TRBJ2-6, with 9 bases lining up with TRBD1. The CDR3 contains 18 residues. Per germline, CDR1 MNHEY and CDR2 SMNVEV (reference sequence). V was pared by 8 bases and J by 2 bases, with 13 bases of the junction left unmatched. CDR3 coding DNA: TGTGCCAGCTCTCTTACAGGGGGCGCTATCCCTGGGGCCAACGTCCTGACTTTC. Translation: CASSLTGGAIPGANVLTF. The variable domain in full, completed from reference TRBV27 and TRBJ2-6, reads EAQVTQNPRYLITVTGKKLTVTCSQNMNHEYMSWYRQDPGLGLRQIYYSMNVEVTDKGDVPEGYKVSRKEKRNFPLILESPSPNQTSLYFCASSLTGGAIPGANVLTFGAGSRLTVL.

The chain has TRBV7-8 and TRBJ2-1, with 11 bases that match TRBD2. Unmatched junction bases numbered 0, after V lost 1 base and J lost 4 bases. Looked up from germline, CDR1 is SGHVS and CDR2 is FQNEAQ. The CDR3 covers 15 residues. CDR3 in amino acids: CASSLGTSGYNEQFF. In nucleotides, the CDR3 is TGTGCCAGCAGCTTAGGGACTAGCGGGTACAATGAGCAGTTCTTC.